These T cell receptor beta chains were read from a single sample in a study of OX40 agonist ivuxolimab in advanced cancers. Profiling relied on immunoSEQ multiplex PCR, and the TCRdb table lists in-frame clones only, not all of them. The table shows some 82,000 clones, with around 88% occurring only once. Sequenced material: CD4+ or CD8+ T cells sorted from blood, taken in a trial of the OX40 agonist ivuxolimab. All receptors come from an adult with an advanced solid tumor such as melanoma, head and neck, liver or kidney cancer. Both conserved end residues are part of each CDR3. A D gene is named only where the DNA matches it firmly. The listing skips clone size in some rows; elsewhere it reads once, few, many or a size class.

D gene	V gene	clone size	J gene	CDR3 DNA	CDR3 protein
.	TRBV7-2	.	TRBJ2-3	TGTGCCAGCAGCTTGGGGCAGGGCTCAGATACGCAGTATTTT	CASSLGQGSDTQYF
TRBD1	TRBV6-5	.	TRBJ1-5	TGTGCCAGCAGGCGACAGGGGGGGCAGCATTTT	CASRRQGGQHF
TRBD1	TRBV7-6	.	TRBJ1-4	TGTGCCAGCAGCTTAGGGAGACAGGGTGGAAATGAAAAACTGTTTTTT	CASSLGRQGGNEKLFF
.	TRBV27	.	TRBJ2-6	TGTGCCACCGGTCTAAGGGCCGGGGCCAACGTCCTGACTTTC	CATGLRAGANVLTF
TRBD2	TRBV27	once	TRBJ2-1	TGTGCCAGCAGTTTCCGCGGGAGCTCCTACAATGAGCAGTTCTTC	CASSFRGSSYNEQFF
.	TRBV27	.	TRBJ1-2	TGTGCCAGCAGCCGGGGGGCGGGCTATGGCTACACCTTC	CASSRGAGYGYTF
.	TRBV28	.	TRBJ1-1	TGTGCCACTCTAACTCGAGACACTGAAGCTTTCTTT	CATLTRDTEAFF
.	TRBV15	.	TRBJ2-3	TGTGCCACCAGCAGAGCGGGAGAGGCAGATACGCAGTATTTT	CATSRAGEADTQYF
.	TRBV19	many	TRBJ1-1	TGTGCCAGTATGAGGAATATGAACACTGAAGCTTTCTTT	CASMRNMNTEAFF
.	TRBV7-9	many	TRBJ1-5	TGTGCCAGCAGCGGGACTTTCAATCAGCCCCAGCATTTT	CASSGTFNQPQHF
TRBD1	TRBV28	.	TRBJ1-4	TGTGCCAGCAACAATCAGGGGGCTGGGGAAAAACTGTTTTTT	CASNNQGAGEKLFF
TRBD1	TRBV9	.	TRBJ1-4	TGTGCCAGCAGCGTAGGGACAGGGGGCCTCCTTGTTTTT	CASSVGTGGLLVF
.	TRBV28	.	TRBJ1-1	TGTGCCAGCAGGATGGATATGAACACTGAAGCTTTCTTT	CASRMDMNTEAFF
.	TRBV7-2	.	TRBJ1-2	TGTGCCAGCAGCCCTGATTGGGGCCGGATATATGGCTACACCTTC	CASSPDWGRIYGYTF
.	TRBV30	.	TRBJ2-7	TGTGCCTGGAGCTCCCCTCCTCTACGGGGGATACAGGGGTACGAGCAGTACTTC	CAWSSPPLRGIQGYEQYF
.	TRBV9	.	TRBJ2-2	TGTGCCAGCAGTGAGCTGGGACATCGCACCGGGGAGCTGTTTTTT	CASSELGHRTGELFF
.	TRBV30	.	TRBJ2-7	TGTGCCTGGAGTGCCGGACTCGCTCCCTACGAGCAGTACTTC	CAWSAGLAPYEQYF
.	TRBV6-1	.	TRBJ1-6	TGTGCCAGCAGTGAGTTCCCCCCTGGCAGTCATAATTCACCCCTCCACTTT	CASSEFPPGSHNSPLHF
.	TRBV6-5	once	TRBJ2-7	TGTGCCAGCAGTGCCTCGTTAGGAATATACGAGCAGTACTTC	CASSASLGIYEQYF
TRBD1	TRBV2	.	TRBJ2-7	TGTGCCAGCAGTGAGCCGGGACAGCTATCCTACGAGCAGTACTTC	CASSEPGQLSYEQYF
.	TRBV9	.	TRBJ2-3	TGTGCCAGCAGCGTAGTTGCGGGACTGGATACGCAGTATTTT	CASSVVAGLDTQYF
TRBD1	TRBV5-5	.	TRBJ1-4	TGTGCCAGCAGCTACGGGACAGGGAATGAAAAACTGTTTTTT	CASSYGTGNEKLFF
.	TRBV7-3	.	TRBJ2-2	TGTGCCAGCAGCTTAACGCCAGGGCTCGGTGAGCTGTTTTTT	CASSLTPGLGELFF
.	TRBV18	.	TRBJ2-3	TGTGCCAGCCTTAACGGGGGCGTTGGCACAGATACGCAGTATTTT	CASLNGGVGTDTQYF
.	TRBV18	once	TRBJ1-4	TGTGCCAGCTCACCACGTGGCAGAGAAAAACTGTTTTTT	CASSPRGREKLFF
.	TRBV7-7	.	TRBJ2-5	TGTGCTAGCAGCTTAGGGGGGGAAGGTCAAGAGACCCAGTACTTC	CASSLGGEGQETQYF
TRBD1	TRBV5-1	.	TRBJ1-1	TGCGCCAGCAGCGTACAGGGGAGCACTGAAGCTTTCTTT	CASSVQGSTEAFF
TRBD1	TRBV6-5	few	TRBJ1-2	TGTGCCAGCCGACAGGGGGGCTATGGCTACACCTTC	CASRQGGYGYTF
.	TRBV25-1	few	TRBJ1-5	TGTGCCAGCAGCAGGGGAATTGGACAGCCCCAGCATTTT	CASSRGIGQPQHF
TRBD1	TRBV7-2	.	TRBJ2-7	TGTGCCAGCAGCCTACGGGACAGGGCAGGAGAGCAGTACTTC	CASSLRDRAGEQYF
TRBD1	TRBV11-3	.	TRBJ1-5	TGTGCCAGCAGCTTCTTCCAGGGGGTGTGGGGTCAGCCCCAGCATTTT	CASSFFQGVWGQPQHF